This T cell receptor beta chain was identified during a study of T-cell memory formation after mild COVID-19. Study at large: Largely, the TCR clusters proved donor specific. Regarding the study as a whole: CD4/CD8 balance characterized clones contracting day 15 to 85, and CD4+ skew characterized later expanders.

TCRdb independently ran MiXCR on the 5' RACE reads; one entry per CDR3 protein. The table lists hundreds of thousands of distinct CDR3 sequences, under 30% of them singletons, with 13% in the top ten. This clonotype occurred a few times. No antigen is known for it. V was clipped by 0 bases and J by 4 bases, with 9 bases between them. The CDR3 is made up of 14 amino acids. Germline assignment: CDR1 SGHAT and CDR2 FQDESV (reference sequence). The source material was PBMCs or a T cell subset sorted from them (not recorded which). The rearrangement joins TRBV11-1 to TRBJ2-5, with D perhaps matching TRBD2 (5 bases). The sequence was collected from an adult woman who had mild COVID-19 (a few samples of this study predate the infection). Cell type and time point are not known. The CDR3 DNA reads TGTGCCAGCAGCTTAGCCAGTGAGGGAGAGACCCAGTACTTC. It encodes CASSLASEGETQYF. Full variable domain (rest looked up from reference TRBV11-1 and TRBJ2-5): EAEVAQSPRYKITEKSQAVAFWCDPISGHATLYWYRQILGQGPELLVQFQDESVVDDSQLPKDRFSAERLKGVDSTLKIQPAELGDSAMYLCASSLASEGETQYFGPGTRLLVL.